These 19 T cell receptor beta chains came from one sample sequenced in a study of vaccination and CD4 T cells after COVID-19. Oncomine TCR Beta short-read sequencing was applied to DNA from cultured CD4+ T cells. TCRdb fed the PCR reads into MiXCR, producing one record per CDR3 protein. Found here are some 8,200 distinct CDR3 sequences, approximately 55% of them singletons; the top ten hold about 49%. Their antigen targets remain unknown. Treatment reported: roughly 10-day PBMC culture with coronavirus spike peptide pools or control peptides (ViraFEST assay). The sample comprised CD4+ T cells from blood, cultured in vitro. These TCRs come from a human donor who had recovered from COVID-19.

This clonotype came up a few times. V usage is TRBV20-1 and J usage is TRBJ2-5; D may correspond to TRBD1 or TRBD2 (6 bases each). Between the trimmed V and J ends, which lost 7 bases and 5 bases, there was a span of 14 bases. This CDR3 is built from 12 residues. CDR1 is DFQATT and CDR2 is SNEGSKA in the germline V gene (reference sequence). The chain's CDR3 is CSGRGLLETQYF. For the CDR3, the DNA is TGCAGTGGGAGGGGGTTGTTGGAGACCCAGTACTTC.

This clonotype came up once. V gene TRBV27 combines with J gene TRBJ1-4; TRBD1 matches 9 bases. This CDR3 is 16 amino acids long. V was pared by 5 bases and J by 10 bases, with 14 bases of the junction left unmatched. The germline V gene encodes CDR1 MNHEY and CDR2 SMNVEV (reference sequence). In nucleotides, the CDR3 is TGTGCCAGCAGTGCTAAGATCCGGGACAGGGAAGGAAAACTGTTTTTT. Translated: CASSAKIRDREGKLFF.

This clonotype showed up just a few times. This rearrangement joins TRBV21-1 to TRBJ2-2; the table's D call, TRBD2, has no DNA check behind it. TRBV21-1 constitutes a pseudogene. This CDR3 is 15 amino acids long. CDR3 protein: CATGRAVPTTGELFF. CDR3 nucleotide sequence: TGTGCCACCGGTAGGGCCGTTCCCACCACCGGGGAGCTGTTTTTT.

The V and J genes are TRBV5-1 and TRBJ2-1; 9 nucleotides line up with TRBD1. Losses at the gene ends were 4 bases for V and 4 bases for J; bases not matched to a gene: 6. Germline V gene sequence: CDR1 SGHRS, CDR2 YFSETQ. This CDR3 is built from 15 residues. The DNA for the CDR3 is TGCGCCAGCAGCCCCGGGACAGGGTCTTACAATGAGCAGTTCTTC. Protein sequence: CASSPGTGSYNEQFF.

This clonotype was detected a few times. The chain couples TRBV20-1 to TRBJ2-5; 12 nucleotides match TRBD2. The trim removed 6 bases at V and 0 bases at J, leaving 5 bases unmatched. This CDR3 has 15 residues. Per germline, CDR1 DFQATT and CDR2 SNEGSKA (reference sequence). In nucleotides, the CDR3 is TGCAGTGCCAATCCTAGCGGGGGGGACCAAGAGACCCAGTACTTC. This encodes CSANPSGGDQETQYF.

This sequence joins TRBV6-5 and TRBJ1-1, with TRBD1 matching 9 bases. CDR3 length: 15 residues. V gave up 2 bases and J gave up 8 bases; unmatched junction bases: 9. Germline V CDR1 and CDR2: MNHEY, SVGAGI. This chain's CDR3 is CASSYIPQGAGEAFF. Written as DNA, the CDR3 is TGTGCCAGCAGTTACATACCACAGGGGGCGGGGGAAGCTTTCTTT.

The CDR3 protein is CSARELGYGYTF. The CDR3 DNA sequence: TGCAGTGCTAGAGAATTAGGTTATGGCTACACCTTC. The chain has TRBV20-1 and TRBJ1-2; D remains unclear. Germline V gene data show CDR1 as DFQATT and CDR2 as SNEGSKA (reference sequence). V lost 0 bases, J lost 5 bases, and 7 bases lay in between. The CDR3 totals 12 residues.

The chain employs TRBV7-9 and TRBJ1-6, with 10 positions matching TRBD1. CDR3 length: 15 amino acids. The germline V gene has CDR1 SEHNR and CDR2 FQNEAQ (reference sequence). V shed 2 bases and J 7 bases; nucleotides not matched to a gene: 2. The CDR3 coding sequence is TGTGCCAGCAGCTTACCGGGACAGGGGAATTCACCCCTCCACTTT. Protein product: CASSLPGQGNSPLHF.

This clonotype has only a few counts. The chain has TRBV7-9 and TRBJ2-5; 8 bases map to TRBD2. Trimming cost V 5 bases and J 1 base; bases outside gene matches: 15. Germline loops: CDR1 SEHNR, CDR2 FQNEAQ (reference sequence). The CDR3 is 18 amino acids. This CDR3 reads CASSTNRVGLAGQETQYF. CDR3 sequence (DNA): TGTGCCAGCAGCACCAACCGGGTCGGGCTAGCGGGCCAAGAGACCCAGTACTTC.

This clonotype is a singleton in its sample. One base away lies a much larger clone, so this may be a sequencing read error. J is TRBJ2-5 and V is TRBV5-5; either TRBD1 or TRBD2 may fit D (6 bases each). Germline V gene lookup returns CDR1 SGHKS and CDR2 YYEKEE (reference sequence). This CDR3 has 15 residues. The CDR3 protein is CASILTGGNQETQCF. The CDR3 DNA is TGTGCCAGCATCCTCACCGGGGGCAATCAGGAGACCCAGTGCTTC.

This clonotype was seen more than once but under ten times. The rearrangement links TRBV10-3 to TRBJ1-2, with D maybe TRBD1 (5 bases). Germline CDR1 ENHRY, CDR2 SYGVKD. The length of the CDR3 is 14 residues. V shed 10 bases and J shed 4 bases, with 19 bases lying between them. The CDR3 sequence is CATTVGGEGYGYTF. CDR3 bases: TGTGCCACCACAGTCGGGGGAGAGGGCTATGGCTACACCTTC.

V gene TRBV20-1 combines with J gene TRBJ2-3, with 12 bases matching TRBD2. This CDR3 has 16 residues. CDR1 is DFQATT and CDR2 is SNEGSKA in the germline V gene (reference sequence). Losses at the gene ends were 0 bases for V and 6 bases for J; bases not matched to a gene: 7. The CDR3 loop is CSARDTSGGTWDTQYF. The CDR3 nucleotides read TGCAGTGCTAGAGACACTAGCGGGGGGACCTGGGATACGCAGTATTTT.

This rearrangement joins TRBV12-3 or TRBV12-4 to TRBJ2-2, with 7 bases fitting TRBD2. Losses at the gene ends were 6 bases for V and 5 bases for J; bases not matched to a gene: 9. The CDR3 sequence is 15 residues long. The CDR3 loop is CASSRLAPGTGELFF. CDR3 nucleotides: TGTGCCAGCAGCCGACTAGCCCCTGGGACCGGGGAGCTGTTTTTT.

The chain recombines TRBV4-2 with TRBJ2-7, with 11 bases matching TRBD2. The CDR3 loop spans 17 amino acids. The trim removed 1 base at V and 1 base at J, leaving 6 bases unmatched. The germline gives CDR1 LGHNA, CDR2 YNFKEQ. The CDR3, as DNA: TGTGCCAGCAGCCAAGCTCTGACTAGCGGGGCTTCCTACGAGCAGTACTTC. It yields the protein CASSQALTSGASYEQYF.

The chain recombines TRBV6-1 with TRBJ2-2; D is unclear. The CDR3 sequence is 15 residues long. Looked up from germline, CDR1 is MNHNS and CDR2 is SASEGT. V lost 2 bases and J 4 bases, leaving 11 bases between the germline ends. CDR3 nucleotide sequence: TGTGCCAGCAGTGAAACAAACATGCCCACCGGGGAGCTGTTTTTT. Protein product: CASSETNMPTGELFF.

The V and J genes are TRBV21-1 and TRBJ2-2; the listed D gene, TRBD1, was not tested against the DNA. TRBV21-1 is deemed a pseudogene. This CDR3 has 16 residues. Written as DNA, the CDR3 is TGTGCCCCCCCCGGGACACAAAATGGAGACACCGGGGAGCTGTTTTTT. It translates to CAPPGTQNGDTGELFF.

The chain joins TRBV5-1 to TRBJ1-1, with D perhaps TRBD1 (5 bases). This CDR3 has 15 residues. Trimming took off 0 bases at V and 1 base at J, with 10 bases between the two ends. CDR1 and CDR2 (germline): SGHRS, YFSETQ. The CDR3 DNA reads as TGCGCCAGCAGCTTGGGGTCAGGGTGGAACACTGAAGCTTTCTTT. Amino acid sequence: CASSLGSGWNTEAFF.

This chain connects TRBV11-3 to TRBJ2-2; perhaps TRBD2 as D (5 bases). The CDR3 sequence is 17 residues long. CDR1 is SGHNT, CDR2 YENEEA, per germline. Trimming removed 1 base at V and 2 bases at J, with 14 bases between. CDR3 coding DNA: TGTGCCAGCAGCTTAGCATTCGGGAAGCTAAACACCGGGGAGCTGTTTTTT. Amino acids: CASSLAFGKLNTGELFF.

This sequence joins TRBV18 and TRBJ1-5, with D possibly TRBD1 on 5 matching bases. Germline V CDR1 and CDR2: KGHSH, LQKENI. This CDR3 has 15 residues. The ends were cut back, 5 bases at V and 6 bases at J, with 17 bases in the middle. CDR3 residues: CASSTYGARPQPQHF. CDR3 DNA sequence: TGTGCCAGCTCAACATACGGGGCTAGACCTCAGCCCCAGCATTTT.